The T cell receptor beta chain described here comes from a study of tumor-infiltrating lymphocytes in primary liver carcinoma. About the study: Every sample contained roughly 3.65 to 8 million productive TCRbeta reads, and these numbers were similar from one tissue type to another.

Alongside blood RNA obtained from unsorted whole blood, germline DNA was also extracted. Before the operation took place, roughly 3.6 milliliters of peripheral blood were collected. Looked up from germline, CDR1 is SGHAT and CDR2 is FQNNGV. This CDR3 contains 14 residues. This clonotype was observed a handful of times. Its specificity is unknown. One junction end disagrees with the germline gene, perhaps due to a read error. Whole-study results and caveats: Top-250-clone fractions were significantly higher in tumors than in blood (p = 0.039). For tumor-adjacent and tumor-blood pairs, overlap was less than that seen for tumor region pairs.

TCR beta cDNA was made from roughly 450 ng total RNA with a constant-region primer. Three-round nested multiplex PCR performed with slightly modified ARM-PCR produced the TCR beta libraries. A C-beta reverse primer and TRBV1-TRBV30 forward primers served in each of the first two PCR rounds, at approximately 10 cycles apiece. TCRdb re-derived calls from the multiplex PCR reads in MiXCR, one entry per CDR3 protein. The profile shows some 200,000 distinct CDR3 sequences, about 65% of them singletons. This receptor was identified in a woman between 55 and 75 years old with primary liver carcinoma and hepatitis B virus infection. The V and J genes are TRBV11-2 and TRBJ2-2; TRBD1 agrees at 8 bases. Sample: peripheral blood. The CDR3 DNA reads TGTGCCAACAGCTCAGGACAGGGCGCCAGGGAGCTGTTTTTT. Translation gives CANSSGQGARELFF.